These 26 T cell receptor beta chains were sequenced from one sample in a study of cytomegalovirus exposure and HLA in healthy donors. The PCR was carried out with 60 Vbeta primers and 13 Jbeta primers. Generated by immunoSEQ multiplex PCR, the TCRdb table keeps only in-frame clones and is missing some. The sample has roughly 130,000 clones; 74% are singletons. The sample comprised PBMCs. All receptors derive from a woman in her forties or fifties in good health and CMV-seropositive.

The gene calls are TRBV7-2 and TRBJ1-1; no clear D. This CDR3 comprises 13 residues. V was trimmed by 6 bases and J by 3 bases, leaving 11 bases between them. Germline loops: CDR1 SGHTA, CDR2 FQGNSA. The chain's CDR3 is CASRRIRDTEAFF. For the CDR3, the DNA is TGTGCCAGCAGGCGAATTCGGGACACTGAAGCTTTCTTT.

CDR3 coding DNA: TGCGCCAGCAGCCTCCGAGCGGGGGGGTTCAATGAGCAGTTCTTC. It yields the protein CASSLRAGGFNEQFF. This rearrangement joins TRBV5-1 to TRBJ2-1; 10 bases are shared with TRBD2. Germline V lookup: CDR1 SGHRS, CDR2 YFSETQ. V dropped 4 bases and J dropped 6; count of bases not matched to a gene: 7. The CDR3 loop spans 15 amino acids.

In regard to this clone: An end of the junction differs from the germline gene, which may be a read error. The V and J genes are TRBV18 and TRBJ1-1, with 7 positions matching TRBD1. The CDR3 spans 13 residues. CDR1 KGHSH and CDR2 LQKENI come from the germline V gene. The CDR3 coding sequence is TGTGCCAGCTCACCGTCGACAGGGCTAGGGTCTGGCTTT. It is translated as CASSPSTGLGSGF.

CDR3 in DNA: TGTGCCAGCAGTTACCAGGGAAGGGGAGAGACCCAGTACTTC. Its protein is CASSYQGRGETQYF. The chain uses TRBV5-6 and TRBJ2-5, with D maybe TRBD1 (5 bases). V lost 5 bases, J lost 4 bases, and 15 bases lay in between. Germline loops: CDR1 SGHDT, CDR2 YYEEEE. This CDR3 has 14 amino acids.

This rearrangement joins TRBV5-4 to TRBJ1-6, with a tentative D call TRBD1 (6 bases). Trimming left V 8 bases short and J 4 bases short, with 16 bases between. Per the germline V gene, CDR1 is SGHNT and CDR2 is YYREEE (reference sequence). This CDR3 has 15 residues. The CDR3 reads CARRTEISYNSPLHF. CDR3 DNA: TGTGCCAGGAGGACAGAAATCTCTTATAATTCACCCCTCCACTTT.

The chain carries TRBV2 and TRBJ2-2; D call uncertain. CDR1 is SNHLY and CDR2 is FYNNEI in the germline V gene. The V end lost 4 bases, the J end lost 2 bases, and 8 bases lay between the germline ends. The CDR3 contains 14 residues. Here the CDR3 DNA reads TGTGCCAGCAGTGGACTTCATAACACCGGGGAGCTGTTTTTT. The encoded protein is CASSGLHNTGELFF.

The gene calls are TRBV19 and TRBJ1-6; 9 positions agree with TRBD1. Per germline, CDR1 LNHDA and CDR2 SQIVND (reference sequence). Unmatched junction bases numbered 7, after V lost 3 bases and J lost 10 bases. The CDR3 is 15 residues long. The CDR3 DNA sequence: TGTGCCAGTAGTATGGAAGGACAGGGGCAATCACCCCTCCACTTT. Residues: CASSMEGQGQSPLHF.

This sequence joins TRBV6-5 and TRBJ2-7, with a possible D match to TRBD2 (6 bases). Between the trimmed V and J ends, which lost 11 bases and 3 bases, there was a span of 14 bases. Germline CDR1 MNHEY, CDR2 SVGAGI. CDR3 length: 12 residues. CDR3 sequence: CAVRDGYYEQYF. CDR3 coding DNA: TGTGCCGTGCGGGACGGATACTACGAGCAGTACTTC.

V and J are TRBV4-3 and TRBJ1-4; the match to TRBD1 covers 8 bases. With 1 base clipped from V and 6 bases from J, the junction kept 7 bases outside the gene matches. Germline CDR1 is LGHNA and CDR2 is YSLEER. The CDR3 extends over 16 amino acids. CDR3 in amino acids: CASSQGAQGAHEKLFF. The CDR3 DNA sequence: TGCGCCAGCAGCCAAGGGGCCCAGGGGGCCCATGAAAAACTGTTTTTT.

V and J are TRBV14 and TRBJ1-1, with a weak D call TRBD1 (5 bases). CDR1 is SGHDN and CDR2 is FVKESK in the germline V gene. The germline V and J ends were trimmed by 3 bases and 2 bases, with 13 bases remaining between them. This CDR3 is 15 amino acids long. CDR3 loop: CASSQTRTTNTEAFF. The CDR3 DNA sequence: TGTGCCAGCAGCCAGACCAGGACAACCAACACTGAAGCTTTCTTT. Filled out from reference TRBV14 and TRBJ1-1, the complete variable domain reads EAGVTQFPSHSVIEKGQTVTLRCDPISGHDNLYWYRRVMGKEIKFLLHFVKESKQDESGMPNNRFLAERTGGTYSTLKVQPAELEDSGVYFCASSQTRTTNTEAFFGQGTRLTVV.

V usage is TRBV27 and J usage is TRBJ2-7; TRBD2 matches at 13 bases. CDR3 size: 17 residues. CDR1 is MNHEY and CDR2 is SMNVEV in the germline V gene (reference sequence). Unmatched junction bases numbered 9, after V lost 2 bases and J lost 5 bases. For the CDR3, the DNA is TGTGCCAGCAGTTTAACCCCACTAGCGGGGGGGGGCGACGAGCAGTACTTC. As protein: CASSLTPLAGGGDEQYF.

Worth noting for this clone: At one boundary the junction diverges from the germline segment, which might be a read error. V and J are TRBV11-2 and TRBJ2-3; 12 bases match TRBD1. CDR1 and CDR2 (germline): SGHAT, FQNNGV. The CDR3 covers 16 residues. The CDR3 DNA is TGTGCCCGCAGCTTGGGGACAGGGGGCGGGGGAGATACGCAGTATTTT. Translation: CARSLGTGGGGDTQYF.

This rearrangement joins TRBV14 to TRBJ1-5; weak D call: TRBD1 (5 bases). The CDR3 is made up of 13 amino acids. V shed 3 bases and J shed 4 bases, with 7 bases lying between them. Per the germline V gene, CDR1 is SGHDN and CDR2 is FVKESK. In nucleotides, the CDR3 is TGTGCCAGCAGCCAGTCAGGGAATCAGCCCCAGCATTTT. As protein: CASSQSGNQPQHF.

The J gene is TRBJ2-1, the V gene TRBV5-4; no definite D call. CDR3 length equals 12 residues. Deletions cut 4 bases from V and 8 bases from J, with 10 bases between. From germline, CDR1 is SGHNT and CDR2 YYREEE (reference sequence). The CDR3 here is CASSPNGYEQFF. The CDR3 DNA is TGTGCCAGCAGCCCTAATGGTTATGAGCAGTTCTTC.

The chain has TRBV18 and TRBJ1-3; 9 bases are a match to TRBD1. The ends lost 1 base at V and 3 bases at J; junction bases unmatched: 4. The length of the CDR3 is 16 residues. Germline CDR1 is KGHSH and CDR2 is LQKENI. This CDR3 is CASSPRDRVDGNTIYF. The CDR3 DNA follows: TGTGCCAGCTCACCACGGGACAGGGTAGATGGAAACACCATATATTTT. Filled out from reference TRBV18 and TRBJ1-3, the complete variable domain reads NAGVMQNPRHLVRRRGQEARLRCSPMKGHSHVYWYRQLPEEGLKFMVYLQKENIIDESGMPKERFSAEFPKEGPSILRIQQVVRGDSAAYFCASSPRDRVDGNTIYFGEGSWLTVV.

The chain uses TRBV19 and TRBJ1-1, with 7 bases aligning to TRBD1. CDR1 and CDR2 from the germline V gene are LNHDA and SQIVND (reference sequence). This CDR3 has 16 residues. Trimming removed 5 bases from V and 4 bases from J; junction bases left unmatched: 13. CDR3 sequence: CASSFRQGVGGTEAFF. CDR3 bases: TGTGCCAGTAGTTTCCGACAGGGAGTCGGCGGCACTGAAGCTTTCTTT.

This rearrangement joins TRBV20-1 to TRBJ2-1; the match to TRBD2 covers 10 bases. CDR3 length: 11 amino acids. CDR1 is DFQATT and CDR2 is SNEGSKA in the germline V gene (reference sequence). Trimming removed 6 bases from V and 10 bases from J; junction bases left unmatched: 3. CDR3 residues: CSARLAGEQFF. CDR3 nucleotide sequence: TGCAGTGCAAGACTAGCGGGCGAGCAGTTCTTC.

The chain employs TRBV7-2 and TRBJ2-3; D is perhaps TRBD1 (6 bases). Germline CDR1 is SGHTA and CDR2 is FQGNSA. The CDR3 loop spans 13 amino acids. V gave up 5 bases and J gave up 4 bases, with 10 bases separating them. The CDR3 loop reads CASSLQGADTQYF. The CDR3 DNA reads TGTGCCAGCAGCCTACAGGGCGCAGATACGCAGTATTTT.

This chain connects TRBV5-4 to TRBJ2-2, with 7 positions matching TRBD2. Trimming took 5 bases from V and 3 from J; bases not matched to a gene: 7. CDR3 length: 15 residues. Germline V gene data show CDR1 as SGHNT and CDR2 as YYREEE (reference sequence). CDR3 amino acids: CASSKPSGYTGELFF. CDR3 bases: TGTGCCAGCAGTAAGCCTAGCGGATACACCGGGGAGCTGTTTTTT.

The CDR3 sequence: CASTKSLLATEAFF. In nucleotides, the CDR3 is TGTGCCAGCACCAAATCCTTGCTAGCAACTGAAGCTTTCTTT. The J gene is TRBJ1-1, the V gene TRBV7-2; D is unresolved. The CDR3 has 14 residues. V was clipped by 7 bases and J by 5 bases, with 17 bases between them. The V gene's germline CDR1 is SGHTA and CDR2 FQGNSA.

This chain uses TRBV7-9 with TRBJ1-6, with a tentative D call TRBD1 (5 bases). Trimming left V 2 bases short and J 7 bases short, with 18 bases between. CDR1 and CDR2 from the germline V gene are SEHNR and FQNEAQ (reference sequence). The CDR3 length is 17 residues. CDR3 protein: CASSLWGQGRTNSPLHF. The CDR3 nucleotides are TGTGCCAGCAGCTTATGGGGTCAGGGAAGGACGAATTCACCCCTCCACTTT.

V usage is TRBV11-3 and J usage is TRBJ1-6, with 7 positions matching TRBD1. Trimming removed 4 bases from V and 7 bases from J; junction bases left unmatched: 7. Germline CDR1 is SGHNT and CDR2 is YENEEA. The CDR3 has 15 residues. The CDR3 DNA follows: TGTGCCAGCAGCTGGGGCGGGACAGACAATTCACCCCTCCACTTT. This sequence encodes CASSWGGTDNSPLHF.

The chain combines TRBV27 with TRBJ1-2; perhaps TRBD1 as D (5 bases). The V gene's germline CDR1 is MNHEY and CDR2 SMNVEV (reference sequence). V was cut by 6 bases and J by 7 bases, with 15 bases left in between. There are 13 residues in the CDR3. This chain's CDR3 is CASSSAGALGYTF. The CDR3 region has the DNA TGTGCCAGCAGCTCGGCTGGGGCGCTTGGCTACACCTTC.

This rearrangement joins TRBV6-4 to TRBJ2-6; no definite D call. CDR3 length: 14 amino acids. Deletions cut 8 bases from V and 2 bases from J, with 10 bases between. Per germline, CDR1 MRHNA and CDR2 SNTAGT. The CDR3: CASSSSPGANVLTF. The CDR3 bases are TGTGCCAGCTCATCGAGTCCTGGGGCCAACGTCCTGACTTTC.

The chain uses TRBV28 and TRBJ1-5; TRBD1 agrees at 10 bases. The CDR3 has 14 amino acids. Per germline, CDR1 MDHEN and CDR2 SYDVKM. The V and J ends lost 5 bases and 6 bases, in that order; junction bases with no gene match: 4. In DNA, the CDR3 is TGTGCCAGCAGTAACCGGGACAGGGGTCAGCCCCAGCATTTT. Amino acids: CASSNRDRGQPQHF.

This clone was picked up a small number of times. The rearrangement links TRBV10-3 to TRBJ1-1; D is possibly TRBD1 (6 bases). CDR3 size: 16 residues. Germline values: CDR1 ENHRY, CDR2 SYGVKD. Deletions cut 2 bases from V and 5 bases from J, with 18 bases between. The CDR3 sequence is CAISEGWGQGLTEAFF. The DNA for the CDR3 is TGTGCCATCAGTGAGGGGTGGGGGCAGGGGTTAACTGAAGCTTTCTTT.